Shown below are 4 T cell receptor beta chains from a single sample sequenced in a study of T cell responses to AZD1222 COVID-19 vaccine. Assay: immunoSEQ multiplex PCR; the TCRdb copy retains only in-frame clones and omits some. Of 100,000 to 130,000 clones listed, 75% to 95% were seen once; the top ten hold about 6.6%. The input for sequencing was peripheral blood, taken 28 days after the second AZD1222 dose. Receptors originate from an adult who received the AZD1222 COVID-19 vaccine.

The chain uses TRBV5-8 and TRBJ2-7; no firm D call. V was pared by 2 bases and J by 6 bases, with 15 bases between. Germline V gene data show CDR1 as SGHTS and CDR2 as YDEGEE. CDR3 length: 14 amino acids. CDR3 region: CASSFSSWGSEQYF. CDR3 bases: TGTGCCAGCAGCTTCTCTTCGTGGGGATCCGAGCAGTACTTC. The variable domain in full, completed from reference TRBV5-8 and TRBJ2-7, reads EAGVTQSPTHLIKTRGQQATLRCSPISGHTSVYWYQQALGLGLQFLLWYDEGEERNRGNFPPRFSGRQFPNYSSELNVNALELEDSALYLCASSFSSWGSEQYFGPGTRLTVT.

V usage is TRBV27 and J usage is TRBJ2-7; D is perhaps TRBD2 (7 bases). CDR1 is MNHEY, CDR2 SMNVEV, per germline (reference sequence). Trimming pared 2 bases from V and 3 bases from J, leaving 14 bases between. This CDR3 spans 15 amino acids. CDR3 in amino acids: CASSLGRGGFYEQYF. The DNA for the CDR3 is TGTGCCAGCAGTTTAGGTAGGGGGGGGTTCTACGAGCAGTACTTC.

V gene TRBV30 combines with J gene TRBJ1-1; no reliable D call. The CDR3 totals 15 residues. CDR1 and CDR2 (germline): GTSNPN, SVGIG (reference sequence). V lost 0 bases and J 4 bases, leaving 15 bases between the germline ends. The CDR3 sequence is CAWSVSGVAGTEAFF. CDR3 DNA sequence: TGTGCCTGGAGTGTATCCGGGGTCGCGGGCACTGAAGCTTTCTTT. The whole variable domain, filled in from reference TRBV30 and TRBJ1-1, reads SQTIHQWPATLVQPVGSPLSLECTVEGTSNPNLYWYRQAAGRGLQLLFYSVGIGQISSEVPQNLSASRPQDRQFILSSKKLLLSDSGFYLCAWSVSGVAGTEAFFGQGTRLTVV.

The V call is TRBV7-9, the J call TRBJ2-7; 10 nucleotides align to TRBD2. J lost 1 base, V lost 0 bases, and 6 bases had no gene match. There are 17 residues in the CDR3. The germline V gene encodes CDR1 SEHNR and CDR2 FQNEAQ (reference sequence). The CDR3 loop reads CASSLAVRTSGSYEQYF. The CDR3 DNA reads TGTGCCAGCAGCTTAGCGGTCAGGACTAGCGGATCCTACGAGCAGTACTTC.